This section outlines one TCR beta chain sequence together with its context. No antigen is known for it. Qualities for individual bases were not recorded, and no much larger clone is one base off. This record comes from a study of T cell repertoires in cytomegalovirus infection (dated by TCRdb to between 2019 and 2020). Concerning the study at large: Alongside well-studied HLA-B-restricted epitopes, the peptide stimulations were aimed at recently identified HLA-C-restricted CMV epitopes, whose presentation resists viral immunomodulation. The HLA type of each donor mattered for the analysis, because public TCR beta signatures pointed to carriage of CMV infection along with the matching HLA type.

The CDR3 has 14 amino acids, counting the end cysteine and phenylalanine. The only DNA kept is the CDR3, 42 bases in frame from the first base. As encoded in the germline V gene, CDR1 is MNHEY while CDR2 is SVGAGI. The V end loses 6 bases and the J end loses 4 bases, and a stretch of 12 bases separates them. The study at large found these results: The ex vivo response was dominated by HLA-C-restricted CMV-specific TCR beta clonotypes, which also provided the single most frequent clonotype in two of eight donors. Carriers of CMV infection plus the relevant HLA type were discriminated by the cumulative frequency of public TCR beta family members in the study cohort and in an independent roughly 400-donor cohort.

These reads were obtained on an Illumina HiSeq 1500. Through fastp at Q25 and MiXCR, TCRdb rebuilt clones from the public reads, retaining in-frame beta chains. Rows are combined by CDR3 protein, so each entry shows the most common genes and DNA. A total of about 900,000 distinct CDR3 sequences appear in this sample, around 30% of them only once. Jointly, the top ten make up 11% to 15% of the sample. What this sample's treatment or condition label stands for: in vitro stimulation with specific CMV peptide epitopes to enrich CMV-specific T cells. The sample here was cultured CD8+ T cells from PBMCs, taken from culture after CMV antigen stimulation. The sequence joins TRBV6-5 to TRBJ2-2, with no confidently assigned D gene. The receptor was derived from a human donor in good health (CMV status not recorded). Some clones in this sample may be carry-over from other donors' samples. At the DNA level, the sequence is TGTGCCAGCAGAGTAGACGGCATCACCGGGGAGCTGTTTTTT. Its product reads: CASRVDGITGELFF.